By share, the clone carrying this T cell receptor (delta chain) counts as medium-sized (0.01 to 0.1%). Other DNA sequences within the sample encode an identical CDR3. The data were taken from a study of gamma delta lymphoproliferative disorders and STAT genes. Study information: Gamma-chain libraries were built from at least 50 ng of genomic DNA with the LymphoTrack Dx TCRG Assay. For the delta chain, EuroClonality-NGS standard procedure was applied.

TCRdb re-called the multiplex PCR reads through CATT. The data hold 1,500 to 2,000 delta-chain clones, with 2.5% to 3% observed a single time. This CDR3 has 19 amino acids. CDR1 is TSWWSYY, CDR2 QGS, per germline. V was pared by 0 bases and J by 1 base, with 21 bases between. Sequencing used genomic DNA taken from PBMCs of patients and controls. The receptor was derived from a human donor in good health. Sequencing used blood. The chain couples TRDV1 to TRDJ1, with D possibly TRDD3 on 5 matching bases. In DNA form, the CDR3 reads TGTGCTCTTGGGGAACTTCCCCCCTGGCGGATAGAGGGCACCGATAAACTCATCTTT. Protein product: CALGELPPWRIEGTDKLIF.